The clone carrying this TCR beta chain was recorded many times. Described time point: persistent/refractory GD, antithyroid drugs over 5 years with positive TRAb. Generation of the TCR library employed RNA extracted from PBMCs. This CDR3 spans 17 amino acids. V was cut by 8 bases and J by 0 bases, with 20 bases left in between. The germline CDR1 and CDR2 sequences are MDHEN and SYDVKM. The data derive from a study of regulatory T cells in long-lasting Graves disease. Researchers made TCR beta libraries by using iRepertoire HTBI primers and running Arm-PCR on CDR3 regions. TCRdb reanalysed the multiplex PCR reads using MiXCR and keeps one entry per CDR3 protein. The table records some 440,000 distinct CDR3 sequences, roughly 20% of them present only once.

The sequence derives from a female donor with Graves disease. The J gene is TRBJ1-5, the V gene TRBV28; D might be TRBD1 (6 bases). Here the sequenced sample was peripheral blood mononuclear cells (PBMCs), taken when the disease was refractory, from a patient treated with antithyroid drugs. The CDR3 bases are TGTGCCAGCGGAACCGGACAGACCACTTATAGCAATCAGCCCCAGCATTTT. Protein: CASGTGQTTYSNQPQHF.